These 6 T cell receptor beta chains originate from one sample sequenced in a study of T cell repertoires in cytomegalovirus infection. These receptors' targets are unknown. TCRdb passed the reads through MiXCR, listing each CDR3 protein once. The sample consists of about 71,000 distinct CDR3 sequences, 20% of them appearing once. The material sequenced was CD8+ T cells from cultured PBMCs, taken from culture after CMV antigen stimulation. The source of these receptors is a human donor in good health (CMV status not recorded). Some clones in this sample may be carry-over from other donors' samples.

This clonotype was counted between two and nine times. The chain is built from TRBV7-9 and TRBJ2-1; 7 positions agree with TRBD1. Germline V CDR1 and CDR2: SEHNR, FQNEAQ (reference sequence). The J segment lost 2 bases and the V segment lost 5 bases, leaving 3 bases of the junction unmatched. The CDR3 has 14 amino acids. This CDR3 reads CASSLGTAYNEQFF. As DNA, the CDR3 is TGTGCCAGCAGCCTGGGGACAGCCTACAATGAGCAGTTCTTC.

This clonotype was seen ten or more times. The chain couples TRBV6-5 to TRBJ1-1, with 10 positions matching TRBD1. There are 16 residues in the CDR3. The V segment lost 4 bases and the J segment 0 bases; nucleotides outside the gene matches: 5. The germline V gene has CDR1 MNHEY and CDR2 SVGAGI. The DNA for the CDR3 is TGTGCCAGCAGTTTGGGGACAGGGGCCCTGAACACTGAAGCTTTCTTT. Translated, it gives CASSLGTGALNTEAFF.

This clonotype has only a few counts. The chain links TRBV7-2 to TRBJ1-5; 11 positions match TRBD1. The CDR3 runs 17 residues. V shed 3 bases, J shed 2 bases, and the junction held 6 bases outside the gene matches. The germline CDR1 and CDR2 sequences are SGHTA and FQGNSA. The CDR3 loop reads CASSFGQGAGGNQPQHF. The CDR3 DNA reads as TGTGCCAGCAGCTTTGGACAGGGGGCGGGGGGCAATCAGCCCCAGCATTTT.

This clonotype occurred a few times. The chain has TRBV11-2 and TRBJ2-7; no clear D gene. From germline, CDR1 is SGHAT and CDR2 FQNNGV. With 0 bases removed from V and 2 bases from J, the gap between germline ends came to 5 bases. The CDR3 totals 13 residues. The CDR3 bases are TGTGCCAGCAGCTTAGATAGGCCCTACGAGCAGTACTTC. This gives the protein CASSLDRPYEQYF.

The rearrangement links TRBV7-2 to TRBJ1-2; D uncertain. CDR3 size: 15 residues. Germline V gene lookup returns CDR1 SGHTA and CDR2 FQGNSA. Trimming cost V 5 bases and J 7 bases, with 20 bases left between them. The CDR3 region has the DNA TGTGCCAGCAGCACACACCTAGGGCTATCCGGTGGCTACACCTTC. Amino acids: CASSTHLGLSGGYTF.

This chain joins TRBV24-1 and TRBJ2-3; D perhaps matches TRBD1 (5 bases). Trimming left V 3 bases short and J 8 bases short, with 8 bases between. Germline lookup yields CDR1 KGHDR and CDR2 SFDVKD. This CDR3 is 12 amino acids long. The chain's CDR3 is CATSDERGTQYF. CDR3 coding DNA: TGTGCCACCAGTGATGAAAGGGGTACGCAGTATTTT.